Below, one T cell receptor beta chain is given with its context. The V gene lost 2 bases and the J gene lost 2 bases, with 10 bases spanning the gap. Germline CDR1 reads WSHSY; CDR2 reads SAAADI. This CDR3 comprises 14 residues. The sample comes from a study of T cells in Graves' hyperthyroidism and ophthalmopathy. Researchers amplified the TCR beta CDR3 regions from RNA transcripts. Primed by the HTBI set, a first-round RT-PCR was run on the TCR CDR3. TCRdb re-derived calls from the multiplex PCR reads in MiXCR, one entry per CDR3 protein. The profile covers about 600,000 distinct CDR3 sequences, with roughly a sixth appearing a single time and around 3.5% taken by the ten largest.

The sequencing input was blood. The TCR was taken from a woman in her thirties or forties with Graves' ophthalmopathy. The chain has TRBV10-2 and TRBJ2-7; D may correspond to TRBD1 or TRBD2 (6 bases each). This CDR3 is CASSEEGGTYEQYF. In DNA, the CDR3 is TGCGCCAGCAGTGAGGAAGGGGGGACCTACGAGCAGTACTTC.